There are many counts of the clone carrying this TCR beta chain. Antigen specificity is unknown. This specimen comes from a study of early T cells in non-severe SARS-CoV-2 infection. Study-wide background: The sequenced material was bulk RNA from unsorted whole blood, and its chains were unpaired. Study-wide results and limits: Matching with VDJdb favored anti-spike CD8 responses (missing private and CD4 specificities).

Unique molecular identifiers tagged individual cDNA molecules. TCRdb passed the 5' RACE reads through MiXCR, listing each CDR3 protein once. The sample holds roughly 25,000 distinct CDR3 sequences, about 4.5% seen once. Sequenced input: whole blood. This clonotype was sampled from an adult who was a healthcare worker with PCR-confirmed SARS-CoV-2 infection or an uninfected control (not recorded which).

The CDR3 nucleotides read TGTGCCAGCAGCCTCCGAAGAGAGCGTGCAAGGGAGCTGTTTTTT. Translation gives CASSLRRERARELFF. The chain has TRBV7-8 and TRBJ2-2; D gene uncertain. There are 15 residues in the CDR3. V lost 5 bases, J lost 9 bases, and 19 bases lay in between. Germline V gene sequence: CDR1 SGHVS, CDR2 FQNEAQ.